Following are 20 T cell receptor beta chains from one sample sequenced in a study of OX40 agonist ivuxolimab in advanced cancers. Preparation of the library involved the immunoSEQ multiplex PCR assay. Not all clones reach the TCRdb copy of this immuneACCESS table, which keeps in-frame sequences only. Checked studies attribute under half of the gap to unresolved V genes and leave the rest unexplained. Across this sample there are about 50,000 clones, with roughly 90% seen only once. The ten most abundant clones make up roughly 6% of the sample. Here the sequenced sample was CD4+ or CD8+ T cells sorted from blood, taken in a trial of the OX40 agonist ivuxolimab. These receptors were taken from an adult with an advanced solid tumor such as melanoma, head and neck, liver or kidney cancer.

As for this clone: The conserved phenylalanine or tryptophan is not found at the CDR3 terminus, so this likely reflects a read error. The chain is built from TRBV27 and TRBJ1-1, with a tentative D call TRBD1 (6 bases). This CDR3 is 14 amino acids long. Germline V gene sequence: CDR1 MNHEY, CDR2 SMNVEV (reference sequence). The ends were cut back, 5 bases at V and 4 bases at J, with 14 bases in the middle. The CDR3 DNA is TGTGCCAGCAGTCCTCGGGAGGGGGGCACTGAAGCTTTCTCT. Translating it yields CASSPREGGTEAFS.

The chain couples TRBV11-2 to TRBJ2-2, with 12 bases matching TRBD2. CDR1 is SGHAT, CDR2 FQNNGV, per germline. The CDR3 length is 19 residues. The junction had 9 bases not matched to a gene; V was cut back by 0 bases and J by 4 bases. The CDR3 region has the DNA TGTGCCAGCAGCTTAGATGCTAGCGGGGGGGGATACCTCACCGGGGAGCTGTTTTTT. It yields the protein CASSLDASGGGYLTGELFF.

This clone was observed a single time. This chain joins TRBV7-9 and TRBJ2-2; no firm D call. Trimming left V 1 base short and J 4 bases short, with 7 bases between. This CDR3 is 14 amino acids long. Germline V gene sequence: CDR1 SEHNR, CDR2 FQNEAQ (reference sequence). CDR3 DNA: TGTGCCAGCAGCTTAGAGCTGAGCACCGGGGAGCTGTTTTTT. This sequence encodes CASSLELSTGELFF.

This chain links TRBV4-1 with TRBJ2-7; tentative D call: TRBD1 (6 bases). Germline V gives CDR1 MGHRA, CDR2 YSYEKL. The CDR3 has 14 residues. Trimming removed 1 base at V and 4 bases at J, with 11 bases between. CDR3 DNA sequence: TGCGCCAGCAGCCAAGGATTGGGGGCGTACGAGCAGTACTTC. Amino acid sequence: CASSQGLGAYEQYF.

CDR3: CASSLTGVTDTQYF. The CDR3, as DNA: TGTGCCAGCAGTTTGACAGGGGTAACAGATACGCAGTATTTT. This rearrangement joins TRBV28 to TRBJ2-3; 8 nucleotides match TRBD1. Per germline, CDR1 MDHEN and CDR2 SYDVKM. The CDR3 has 14 residues. Trimming took 3 bases from V and 3 from J; bases not matched to a gene: 2. The full variable domain, its missing parts supplied by reference TRBV28 and TRBJ2-3, is DVKVTQSSRYLVKRTGEKVFLECVQDMDHENMFWYRQDPGLGLRLIYFSYDVKMKEKGDIPEGYSVSREKKERFSLILESASTNQTSMYLCASSLTGVTDTQYFGPGTRLTVL.

The gene calls are TRBV27 and TRBJ1-1, with a possible D match to TRBD1 (5 bases). There are 16 residues in the CDR3. V lost 8 bases and J 2 bases, leaving 21 bases between the germline ends. Germline loops: CDR1 MNHEY, CDR2 SMNVEV (reference sequence). The CDR3 bases are TGTGCCAGCTTAAGCACTCACCGGGGACTAAACACTGAAGCTTTCTTT. As protein: CASLSTHRGLNTEAFF.

Written as DNA, the CDR3 is TGTGCCAGCAGCGTCCCCCGCGCGGGGGGCACAGATACGCAGTATTTT. It encodes CASSVPRAGGTDTQYF. V gene TRBV9 combines with J gene TRBJ2-3; 7 nucleotides align to TRBD2. Per the germline V gene, CDR1 is SGDLS and CDR2 is YYNGEE. CDR3 length equals 16 residues. The junction had 7 bases not matched to a gene; V was cut back by 2 bases and J by 1 base.

The chain combines TRBV4-1 with TRBJ2-1; a weak D match, TRBD2 (7 bases). The V gene's germline CDR1 is MGHRA and CDR2 YSYEKL. CDR3 size: 16 residues. Trimming stripped 0 bases from V and 6 bases from J, with 15 bases between. DNA of the CDR3: TGCGCCAGCAGCCAAGATCACAGCGGGACAACCAATGAGCAGTTCTTC. This translates into CASSQDHSGTTNEQFF.

This chain uses TRBV7-6 with TRBJ1-1, with D perhaps TRBD1 (5 bases). The CDR3 runs to 14 residues. V was pared by 3 bases and J by 4 bases, with 12 bases between. Germline V gene lookup returns CDR1 SGHVS and CDR2 FNYEAQ. The DNA for the CDR3 is TGTGCCAGCAGCTTTGATCCTGGGGGCACTGAAGCTTTCTTT. Translation: CASSFDPGGTEAFF.

The sample holds one count of this clone. The chain employs TRBV28 and TRBJ2-1; TRBD2 is a possible D gene (6 bases). CDR3 length: 14 amino acids. The germline V and J ends were trimmed by 2 bases and 6 bases, with 11 bases remaining between them. Germline V gene data show CDR1 as MDHEN and CDR2 as SYDVKM. CDR3 amino acids: CASSLLGLPNEQFF. In nucleotides, the CDR3 is TGTGCCAGCAGTTTACTCGGACTACCCAATGAGCAGTTCTTC.

The gene calls are TRBV6-1 and TRBJ2-7; D call uncertain. This CDR3 has 15 amino acids. Germline CDR1 MNHNS, CDR2 SASEGT. The germline V and J ends were trimmed by 1 base and 4 bases, with 14 bases remaining between them. The DNA of the CDR3 is TGTGCCAGCAGTGAAGTAGTTCTTTTGGGATACGAGCAGTACTTC. Translated: CASSEVVLLGYEQYF.

The CDR3 protein is CASSLLTGGNQPQHF. DNA of the CDR3: TGTGCCAGTAGTCTTCTGACAGGTGGCAATCAGCCCCAGCATTTT. The chain joins TRBV19 to TRBJ1-5, with a weak D call TRBD1 (6 bases). Germline CDR1 reads LNHDA; CDR2 reads SQIVND (reference sequence). CDR3 length: 15 residues. Deletions cut 5 bases from V and 2 bases from J, with 13 bases between.

The chain joins TRBV6-7 to TRBJ1-2, with a weak D call TRBD1 (6 bases). TRBV6-7 is an ORF, and what it does is uncertain. The CDR3 is made up of 16 amino acids. Trimming stripped 7 bases from V and 1 base from J, with 19 bases between. The CDR3 nucleotides are TGTGCCAGCAATTTACGGGTGGGGGGCCTTAACTATGGCTACACCTTC. Its translation is CASNLRVGGLNYGYTF.

The J gene is TRBJ2-2, the V gene TRBV9; no clear D gene. Trimming shortened V by 6 bases and J by 7 bases, and 13 bases separated the two germline ends. CDR1 and CDR2 (germline): SGDLS, YYNGEE. The CDR3 sequence is 13 residues long. CDR3 in amino acids: CASTPLMVGELFF. The CDR3 DNA sequence: TGTGCCAGCACCCCCCTGATGGTCGGGGAGCTGTTTTTT.

This rearrangement joins TRBV13 to TRBJ1-4, with TRBD1 matching over 7 bases. The CDR3 extends over 18 amino acids. The V gene's germline CDR1 is PRHDT and CDR2 FYEKMQ (reference sequence). V lost 3 bases, J lost 0 bases, and 10 bases stayed unmatched. The CDR3, as DNA: TGTGCCAGCAGCTTTCTAGGACAGGAGCATTCAACTAATGAAAAACTGTTTTTT. Translation gives CASSFLGQEHSTNEKLFF.

The CDR3 bases are TGTGCCAGTGCGGGAGGGCCCCACGAGCAGTACTTC. Translated: CASAGGPHEQYF. This chain uses TRBV7-2 with TRBJ2-7, with TRBD2 matching 9 bases. CDR3 length: 12 amino acids. V gave up 9 bases and J gave up 5 bases; unmatched junction bases: 5. From germline, CDR1 is SGHTA and CDR2 FQGNSA.

This chain connects TRBV4-1 to TRBJ2-7, with a tentative D call TRBD1 (6 bases). This CDR3 is 16 amino acids long. Trimming removed 0 bases at V and 3 bases at J, with 15 bases between. Germline values: CDR1 MGHRA, CDR2 YSYEKL. CDR3 in DNA: TGCGCCAGCAGCCAAGACGCCAGCAGGGGTTACTACGAGCAGTACTTC. Amino acids: CASSQDASRGYYEQYF.

The count of this clone is one. The junction shows a germline mismatch at one end, possibly a read error. This rearrangement joins TRBV25-1 to TRBJ1-1; possibly TRBD1 for D (6 bases). This CDR3 is 14 amino acids long. CDR1 is MGHDK and CDR2 is SYGVNS in the germline V gene. In DNA form, the CDR3 reads TGTGCCAGCGGTGAATGGGGGGCTGGCGCTGAAGCTTTCTTT. This encodes CASGEWGAGAEAFF.

The table lists this clone with a count of one. The rearrangement joins TRBV29-1 to TRBJ1-2; D is ambiguous. CDR1 is SQVTM and CDR2 is ANQGSEA in the germline V gene. The CDR3 covers 12 residues. V lost 1 base, J lost 4 bases, and 7 bases lay in between. In DNA form, the CDR3 reads TGCAGCGTTGAAGGCTGGATCTATGGCTACACCTTC. This gives the protein CSVEGWIYGYTF.

The chain has TRBV29-1 and TRBJ2-2, with 7 bases that match TRBD1. There are 14 residues in the CDR3. V trimming: 8 bases; J trimming: 1 base; junction bases outside the gene matches: 7. Looked up from germline, CDR1 is SQVTM and CDR2 is ANQGSEA. CDR3 in amino acids: CSIRDSLNTGELFF. CDR3 bases: TGCAGCATTCGGGACAGCCTGAACACCGGGGAGCTGTTTTTT.